These 30 T cell receptor beta chains came from one sample sequenced in a study of T cells after yellow fever vaccination. TCRdb used MiXCR to reprocess the 5' RACE reads, holding one entry per CDR3 protein. The sample has about 340,000 distinct CDR3 sequences, 3.5% to 4.5% seen once; the top ten hold approximately 24%. The sequencing used PBMCs, collected 5 days after the yellow fever booster vaccination. All receptors derive from a man between 18 and 29 years old who received the YFV17D yellow fever vaccine.

This clonotype was picked up a small number of times. J is TRBJ1-4 and V is TRBV20-1; TRBD1 matches 10 bases. V shed 4 bases, J shed 11 bases, and the junction held 13 bases outside the gene matches. Germline-derived CDR1 and CDR2 are DFQATT and SNEGSKA (reference sequence). CDR3 size: 15 residues. CDR3 DNA sequence: TGCAGTGCTACACCCTCCGGGACAGGGGTCCGGAAACTGTTTTTT. It specifies CSATPSGTGVRKLFF.

In DNA, the CDR3 is TGTGCCAGTAGAAAACAAGGACTAGTCGCGAATGAGCAGTTCTTC. Protein product: CASRKQGLVANEQFF. The V gene is TRBV19, the J gene TRBJ2-1, with 7 bases lining up with TRBD2. Per germline, CDR1 LNHDA and CDR2 SQIVND (reference sequence). The CDR3 is 15 residues long. Trimming at V came to 6 bases and at J to 7 bases, leaving 12 bases not matched to a gene.

This clonotype was seen only a few times. J is TRBJ2-1 and V is TRBV5-1, with 13 bases identical to TRBD2. After removal of 1 base from V and 10 bases from J, the junction contained 8 bases not matched to a gene. The germline gives CDR1 SGHRS, CDR2 YFSETQ. The CDR3 has 16 amino acids. CDR3 coding DNA: TGCGCCAGCAGCTTGACTAGCGGGGGGGCTAAGGCCGAGCAGTTCTTC. This translates into CASSLTSGGAKAEQFF.

V is TRBV4-2 and J is TRBJ1-1, with a weak D call TRBD1 (6 bases). V dropped 4 bases and J dropped 4 bases, with 22 bases sitting between them. In germline, CDR1 is LGHNA, CDR2 YNFKEQ. This CDR3 region has 17 residues. CDR3 region: CASSPHRTGPWGTEAFF. The CDR3, as DNA: TGTGCCAGCAGCCCTCACAGAACAGGGCCTTGGGGCACTGAAGCTTTCTTT.

V is TRBV4-3 and J is TRBJ2-2; D is perhaps TRBD2 (5 bases). The germline CDR1 and CDR2 sequences are LGHNA and YSLEER. CDR3 size: 13 residues. Between the trimmed V and J ends, which lost 4 bases and 7 bases, there was a span of 10 bases. The CDR3 loop reads CASSPIEGGELFF. Here the CDR3 DNA reads TGCGCCAGCAGCCCTATTGAGGGCGGGGAGCTGTTTTTT.

At least ten counts were recorded for this clonotype. The V and J genes are TRBV5-1 and TRBJ2-3; D is perhaps TRBD1 (5 bases). This CDR3 is 15 amino acids long. Trimming shortened V by 0 bases and J by 2 bases, and 10 bases separated the two germline ends. CDR1 SGHRS and CDR2 YFSETQ come from the germline V gene. Written as DNA, the CDR3 is TGCGCCAGCAGCTTGGAACAGGCTTACACAGATACGCAGTATTTT. Amino acid sequence: CASSLEQAYTDTQYF.

This clonotype was recorded many times. V usage is TRBV6-6 and J usage is TRBJ2-7; D ambiguous. The germline V gene has CDR1 MNHNY and CDR2 SVGAGI (reference sequence). The V and J ends lost 5 bases and 3 bases respectively, with 23 bases between them. This CDR3 has 17 residues. The CDR3 loop is CASSLYSSGRRHYEQYF. CDR3 DNA sequence: TGTGCCAGCAGTCTTTACTCCTCTGGCCGCAGGCACTACGAGCAGTACTTC.

The chain recombines TRBV5-6 with TRBJ2-3; D is possibly TRBD1 or TRBD2 (5 bases each). This CDR3 contains 14 residues. Trimming removed 4 bases at V and 8 bases at J, with 17 bases between. In germline, CDR1 is SGHDT, CDR2 YYEEEE. In DNA form, the CDR3 reads TGTGCCAGCAGCGTACGGCGGTTGAGGGGTACGCAGTATTTT. It codes for CASSVRRLRGTQYF.

At least ten counts were recorded for this clonotype. The chain links TRBV20-1 to TRBJ1-1; no clear D gene. V was cut by 4 bases and J by 0 bases, with 9 bases left in between. Germline assignment: CDR1 DFQATT and CDR2 SNEGSKA (reference sequence). CDR3 size: 13 residues. The CDR3 DNA sequence: TGCAGTGCTATGGTGGCCATGAACACTGAAGCTTTCTTT. It is translated as CSAMVAMNTEAFF.

This clonotype was detected only a few times. The rearrangement joins TRBV29-1 to TRBJ2-1, with a tentative D call TRBD1 (6 bases). The germline V gene has CDR1 SQVTM and CDR2 ANQGSEA. V gave up 0 bases and J gave up 6 bases, with 15 bases separating them. CDR3 length: 15 residues. The CDR3 sequence is CSVEDRTGFSNEQFF. Written as DNA, the CDR3 is TGCAGCGTTGAAGACAGAACAGGGTTCAGCAATGAGCAGTTCTTC.

This clonotype was counted once. The rearrangement links TRBV5-6 to TRBJ1-3, with 9 bases matching TRBD1. This CDR3 is 16 amino acids long. Germline values: CDR1 SGHDT, CDR2 YYEEEE. V gave up 3 bases and J gave up 0 bases; unmatched junction bases: 4. CDR3 residues: CASSSPTGGSGNTIYF. Here the CDR3 DNA reads TGTGCCAGCAGCTCCCCGACAGGGGGCTCTGGAAACACCATATATTTT.

This clonotype was seen at least ten times. This rearrangement joins TRBV18 to TRBJ2-7; tentatively, D is TRBD2 (6 bases). V gave up 3 bases and J gave up 6 bases, with 12 bases separating them. CDR1 is KGHSH and CDR2 is LQKENI in the germline V gene. This CDR3 is 13 amino acids long. The CDR3, as DNA: TGTGCCAGCTCACCGCGGGGATGGGGCGAGCAGTACGTC. Translating it yields CASSPRGWGEQYV.

The table lists this clonotype with many counts. The V gene is TRBV5-1, the J gene TRBJ2-1; D unresolved. Germline lookup yields CDR1 SGHRS and CDR2 YFSETQ. Trimming took 5 bases from V and 0 from J, leaving 12 bases between them. The CDR3 is 15 amino acids. CDR3 in amino acids: CASSLYYRSYNEQFF. The CDR3 nucleotides read TGCGCCAGCAGTCTTTACTATCGCTCCTACAATGAGCAGTTCTTC.

Many counts were recorded for this clonotype. The chain is built from TRBV20-1 and TRBJ1-1; D is uncertain. There are 14 residues in the CDR3. Germline lookup yields CDR1 DFQATT and CDR2 SNEGSKA (reference sequence). Trimming stripped 0 bases from V and 5 bases from J, with 13 bases between. This CDR3 is CSARDPGAGTEAFF. For the CDR3, the DNA is TGCAGTGCTAGAGACCCGGGAGCGGGGACTGAAGCTTTCTTT.

The CDR3 coding sequence is TGTGCCAGCAGAGATACGACACCTCGGATTTACAATGAGCAGTTCTTC. Encoded protein: CASRDTTPRIYNEQFF. The chain uses TRBV6-2 or TRBV6-3 and TRBJ2-1; D not certain. Germline V CDR1 and CDR2: MNHEY, SVGEGT. Between the trimmed V and J ends, which lost 6 bases and 4 bases, there was a span of 19 bases. The CDR3 totals 16 residues.

This chain connects TRBV3-1 to TRBJ2-1; possibly TRBD2 for D (6 bases). The CDR3 runs 17 residues. The germline V gene has CDR1 LGHDT and CDR2 YNNKEL (reference sequence). The V gene lost 0 bases and the J gene lost 3 bases, with 15 bases spanning the gap. Here the CDR3 DNA reads TGTGCCAGCAGCCAAGATCGAGCCGGGACTCTCTACAATGAGCAGTTCTTC. This translates into CASSQDRAGTLYNEQFF.

This clonotype was picked up a small number of times. The gene calls are TRBV7-3 and TRBJ2-1; 7 bases fit TRBD1. This CDR3 spans 14 amino acids. With 6 bases clipped from V and 2 bases from J, the junction kept 4 bases outside the gene matches. Germline V gene sequence: CDR1 SGHTA, CDR2 FQGTGA. The CDR3 region is CASSTGAAYNEQFF. The DNA for the CDR3 is TGTGCCAGCAGTACAGGGGCAGCCTACAATGAGCAGTTCTTC. The variable domain in full, with the rest retrieved from reference TRBV7-3 and TRBJ2-1, is GAGVSQTPSNKVTEKGKYVELRCDPISGHTALYWYRQSLGQGPEFLIYFQGTGAADDSGLPNDRFFAVRPEGSVSTLKIQRTERGDSAVYLCASSTGAAYNEQFFGPGTRLTVL.

In this sample, this clonotype turned up a few times. This rearrangement joins TRBV4-3 to TRBJ2-3; no firm D call. Trimming removed 0 bases from V and 1 base from J, with 8 bases in between. The CDR3 loop spans 15 amino acids. Germline V gene sequence: CDR1 LGHNA, CDR2 YSLEER. CDR3 amino acids: CASSQDPQGTDTQYF. CDR3 sequence (DNA): TGCGCCAGCAGCCAAGACCCGCAGGGCACAGATACGCAGTATTTT.

This clonotype was found many times. This chain uses TRBV7-2 with TRBJ2-5, with D uncertain. Per the germline V gene, CDR1 is SGHTA and CDR2 is FQGNSA. The V and J ends lost 2 bases and 7 bases respectively, with 8 bases between them. The CDR3 runs 12 residues. The CDR3 DNA reads as TGTGCCAGCAGCTTAAATCGTGGGACCCAGTACTTC. This translates into CASSLNRGTQYF.

This clonotype has a handful of counts. The chain uses TRBV7-2 and TRBJ2-7; weak D call: TRBD1 (6 bases). The germline V gene encodes CDR1 SGHTA and CDR2 FQGNSA. The CDR3 length is 14 residues. Between the trimmed V and J ends, which lost 5 bases and 6 bases, there was a span of 17 bases. CDR3 DNA: TGTGCCAGCAGCGCCCATCCAGGGGCCGGCGAGCAGTACTTC. Translated, it gives CASSAHPGAGEQYF.

This clonotype was detected many times. In nucleotides, the CDR3 is TGCGCCAGCAGCTTGTCCTTGGCAGAGAACACTGAAGCTTTCTTT. As protein: CASSLSLAENTEAFF. This sequence joins TRBV5-1 and TRBJ1-1; D is unclear. The CDR3 length is 15 residues. In germline, CDR1 is SGHRS, CDR2 YFSETQ. Between the trimmed V and J ends, which lost 1 base and 1 base, there was a span of 11 bases.

This clonotype occurred many times. The genes are TRBV6-5 and TRBJ2-5; a possible D gene is TRBD1 (7 bases). The V and J ends lost 6 bases and 5 bases respectively, with 13 bases between them. Germline loops: CDR1 MNHEY, CDR2 SVGAGI. The CDR3 is 13 residues long. The CDR3 loop is CASRPGGRETQYF. The CDR3 DNA sequence: TGTGCCAGCAGGCCAGGGGGGCGTGAGACCCAGTACTTC.

This clonotype was detected ten times or more. The chain has TRBV7-8 and TRBJ2-5, with a possible D match to TRBD1 (5 bases). There are 16 residues in the CDR3. V was cut by 0 bases and J by 9 bases, with 20 bases left in between. Germline CDR1 reads SGHVS; CDR2 reads FQNEAQ. DNA for the CDR3: TGTGCCAGCAGCTTAGCCATAGCAGGGTCGGAAGGAGCCCAGTACTTC. Translating it yields CASSLAIAGSEGAQYF.

This clonotype came up many times. The V and J genes are TRBV12-5 and TRBJ2-7; D unclear. This CDR3 region has 15 residues. Between the trimmed V and J ends, which lost 1 base and 5 bases, there was a span of 15 bases. Germline V gene data show CDR1 as LGHNT and CDR2 as FRNRAP. The DNA of the CDR3 is TGTGCTAGTGGTTTGGCAGCACAAGTTTCCCACGAGCAGTACTTC. It encodes CASGLAAQVSHEQYF.

In its sample, this clonotype was seen many times. The J gene is TRBJ2-2, the V gene TRBV6-5, with D uncertain. The CDR3 length is 15 residues. CDR1 is MNHEY and CDR2 is SVGAGI in the germline V gene. Trimming removed 0 bases from V and 4 bases from J, with 9 bases in between. The CDR3 spells CASSYSYSSTGELFF. Written as DNA, the CDR3 is TGTGCCAGCAGTTACTCGTACAGCTCCACCGGGGAGCTGTTTTTT.

The V call is TRBV12-3 or TRBV12-4, the J call TRBJ2-3, with D possibly being TRBD2 (7 bases). The CDR3 is 16 residues long. With 2 bases removed from V and 1 base from J, the gap between germline ends came to 13 bases. In DNA form, the CDR3 reads TGTGCCAGCAGTTTATTCTTGGGGGGGCGCACAGATACGCAGTATTTT. This translates into CASSLFLGGRTDTQYF.

This clonotype was seen only a few times. V gene TRBV6-4 combines with J gene TRBJ2-3, with no clear D. Trimming removed 3 bases at V and 0 bases at J, with 10 bases between. This CDR3 has 15 amino acids. Germline V gene data show CDR1 as MRHNA and CDR2 as SNTAGT. The CDR3 coding sequence is TGTGCCAGCAGTGATCGACCATCTAGCACAGATACGCAGTATTTT. It yields the protein CASSDRPSSTDTQYF.

This clonotype was seen at least ten times. This chain uses TRBV7-2 with TRBJ1-1; TRBD1 might be the D (6 bases). V was clipped by 2 bases and J by 5 bases, with 12 bases between them. This CDR3 is built from 14 residues. The germline V gene has CDR1 SGHTA and CDR2 FQGNSA. As DNA, the CDR3 is TGTGCCAGCAGCTTACACGGCCAGGGGACTGAAGCTTTCTTT. Residues: CASSLHGQGTEAFF.

This chain joins TRBV7-7 and TRBJ2-5; TRBD2 might be the D (7 bases). Germline values: CDR1 SSHAT, CDR2 FNYEAQ (reference sequence). This CDR3 is built from 14 residues. V dropped 8 bases and J dropped 4 bases, with 17 bases sitting between them. CDR3 DNA sequence: TGTGCCAGCGGGGGGGCCGCAAAAGGAGAGACCCAGTACTTC. Encoded protein: CASGGAAKGETQYF.

The rearrangement joins TRBV3-1 to TRBJ1-2; D might be TRBD1 (5 bases). The CDR3 is made up of 15 amino acids. The germline V gene encodes CDR1 LGHDT and CDR2 YNNKEL (reference sequence). The ends were cut back, 4 bases at V and 4 bases at J, with 16 bases in the middle. The CDR3 nucleotides are TGTGCCAGCAGCCGCGACGCAACAGGCCCCTATGGCTACACCTTC. Translated: CASSRDATGPYGYTF.